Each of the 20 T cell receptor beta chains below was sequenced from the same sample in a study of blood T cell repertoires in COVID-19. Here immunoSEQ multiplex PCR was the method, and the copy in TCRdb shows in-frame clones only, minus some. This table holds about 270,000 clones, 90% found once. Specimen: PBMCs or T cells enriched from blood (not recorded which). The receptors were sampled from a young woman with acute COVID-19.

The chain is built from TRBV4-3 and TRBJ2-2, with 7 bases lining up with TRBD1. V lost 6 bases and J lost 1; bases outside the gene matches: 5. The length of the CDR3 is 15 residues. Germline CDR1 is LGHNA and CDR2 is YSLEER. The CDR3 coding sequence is TGCGCCAGCAGGACGGGACAGCTGAACACCGGGGAGCTGTTTTTT. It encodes CASRTGQLNTGELFF.

The CDR3 DNA reads as TGCGCCAGCAGCCAAGTCTGGACTAGTCGTGAGGATACGCAGTATTTT. It specifies CASSQVWTSREDTQYF. This chain joins TRBV4-1 and TRBJ2-3, with 7 bases fitting TRBD2. Germline assignment: CDR1 MGHRA and CDR2 YSYEKL. The CDR3 runs to 16 residues. The V segment lost 1 base and the J segment 6 bases; nucleotides outside the gene matches: 10.

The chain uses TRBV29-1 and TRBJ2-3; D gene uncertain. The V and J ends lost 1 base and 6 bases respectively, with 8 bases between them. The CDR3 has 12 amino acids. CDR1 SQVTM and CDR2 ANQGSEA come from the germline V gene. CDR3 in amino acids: CSVEGLVDTQYF. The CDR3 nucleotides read TGCAGCGTTGAAGGGCTGGTGGATACGCAGTATTTT.

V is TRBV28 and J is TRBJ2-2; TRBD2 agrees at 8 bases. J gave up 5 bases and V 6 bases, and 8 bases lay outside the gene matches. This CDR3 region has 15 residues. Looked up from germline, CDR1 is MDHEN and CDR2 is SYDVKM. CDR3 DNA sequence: TGTGCCAGCAGAAGAGCGGGAGTGGGTACCGGGGAGCTGTTTTTT. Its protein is CASRRAGVGTGELFF.

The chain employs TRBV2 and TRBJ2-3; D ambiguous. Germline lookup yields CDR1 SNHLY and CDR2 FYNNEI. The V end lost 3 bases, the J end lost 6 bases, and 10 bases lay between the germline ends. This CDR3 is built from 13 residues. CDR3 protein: CASSEGPQDTQYF. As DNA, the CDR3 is TGTGCCAGCAGTGAGGGCCCCCAGGATACGCAGTATTTT. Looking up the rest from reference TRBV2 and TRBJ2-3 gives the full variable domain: EPEVTQTPSHQVTQMGQEVILRCVPISNHLYFYWYRQILGQKVEFLVSFYNNEISEKSEIFDDQFSVERPDGSNFTLKIRSTKLEDSAMYFCASSEGPQDTQYFGPGTRLTVL.

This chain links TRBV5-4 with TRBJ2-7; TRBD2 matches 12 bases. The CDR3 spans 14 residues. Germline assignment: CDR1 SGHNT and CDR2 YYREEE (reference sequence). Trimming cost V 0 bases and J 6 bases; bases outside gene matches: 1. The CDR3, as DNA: TGTGCCAGCAGCTTGGTGACTAGCGGGAGCGAGCAGTACTTC. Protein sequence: CASSLVTSGSEQYF.

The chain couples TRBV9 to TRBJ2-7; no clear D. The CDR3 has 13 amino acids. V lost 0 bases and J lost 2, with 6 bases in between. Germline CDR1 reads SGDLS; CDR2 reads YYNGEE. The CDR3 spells CASSVGQTYEQYF. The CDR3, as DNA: TGTGCCAGCAGCGTAGGGCAGACCTACGAGCAGTACTTC. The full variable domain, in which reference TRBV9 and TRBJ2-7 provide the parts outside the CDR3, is DSGVTQTPKHLITATGQRVTLRCSPRSGDLSVYWYQQSLDQGLQFLIQYYNGEERAKGNILERFSAQQFPDLHSELNLSSLELGDSALYFCASSVGQTYEQYFGPGTRLTVT.

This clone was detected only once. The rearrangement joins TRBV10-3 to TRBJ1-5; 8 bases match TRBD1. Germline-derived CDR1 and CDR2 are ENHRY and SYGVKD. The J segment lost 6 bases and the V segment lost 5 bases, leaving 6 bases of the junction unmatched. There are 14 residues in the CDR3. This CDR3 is CAISQDRVAQPQHF. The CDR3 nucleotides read TGTGCCATCAGTCAGGACAGGGTGGCTCAGCCCCAGCATTTT.

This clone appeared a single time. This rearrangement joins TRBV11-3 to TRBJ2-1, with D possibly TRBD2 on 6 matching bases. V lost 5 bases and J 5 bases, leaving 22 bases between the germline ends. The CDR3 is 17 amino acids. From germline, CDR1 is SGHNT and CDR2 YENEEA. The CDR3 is CASSPRPSEAGNNEQFF. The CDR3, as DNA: TGTGCCAGCAGCCCGCGGCCTAGCGAGGCGGGAAACAATGAGCAGTTCTTC.

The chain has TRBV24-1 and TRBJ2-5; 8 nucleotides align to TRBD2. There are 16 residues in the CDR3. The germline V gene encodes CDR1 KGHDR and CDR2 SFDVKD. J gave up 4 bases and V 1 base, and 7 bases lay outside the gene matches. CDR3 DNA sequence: TGTGCCACCAGTGATTTAAGCGGGAGTAAAGGAGAGACCCAGTACTTC. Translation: CATSDLSGSKGETQYF.

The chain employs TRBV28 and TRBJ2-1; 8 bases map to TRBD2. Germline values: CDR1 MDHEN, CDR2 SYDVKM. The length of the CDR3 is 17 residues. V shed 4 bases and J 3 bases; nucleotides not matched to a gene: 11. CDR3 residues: CASSSSRWTSSYNEQFF. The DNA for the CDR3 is TGTGCCAGCAGTTCGTCCCGGTGGACTAGCAGCTACAATGAGCAGTTCTTC.

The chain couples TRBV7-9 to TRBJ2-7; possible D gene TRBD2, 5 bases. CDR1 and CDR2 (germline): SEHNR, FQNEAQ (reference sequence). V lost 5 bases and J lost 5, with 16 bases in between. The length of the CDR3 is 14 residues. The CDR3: CASSGYGGLNEQYF. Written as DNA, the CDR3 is TGTGCCAGCAGCGGATACGGAGGACTTAACGAGCAGTACTTC.

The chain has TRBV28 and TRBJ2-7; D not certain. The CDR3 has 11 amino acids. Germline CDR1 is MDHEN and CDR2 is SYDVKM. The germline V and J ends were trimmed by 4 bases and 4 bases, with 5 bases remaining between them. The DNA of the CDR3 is TGTGCCAGCAGTTCCAATTACGAGCAGTACTTC. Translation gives CASSSNYEQYF.

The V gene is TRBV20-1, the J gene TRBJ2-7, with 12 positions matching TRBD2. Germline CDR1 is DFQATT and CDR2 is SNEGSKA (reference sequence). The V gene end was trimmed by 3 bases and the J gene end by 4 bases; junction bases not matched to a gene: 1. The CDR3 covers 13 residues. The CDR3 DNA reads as TGCAGTGCTAGTGGACTAGCGGGGTACGAGCAGTACTTC. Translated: CSASGLAGYEQYF.

The DNA of the CDR3 is TGTGCCAGCAGGCCGGACAGGGTAACGGGCGGCTACACCTTC. Residues: CASRPDRVTGGYTF. The chain has TRBV5-6 and TRBJ1-2; 8 bases are shared with TRBD1. Trimming cost V 5 bases and J 8 bases; bases outside gene matches: 11. This CDR3 region has 14 residues. Germline V gene lookup returns CDR1 SGHDT and CDR2 YYEEEE.

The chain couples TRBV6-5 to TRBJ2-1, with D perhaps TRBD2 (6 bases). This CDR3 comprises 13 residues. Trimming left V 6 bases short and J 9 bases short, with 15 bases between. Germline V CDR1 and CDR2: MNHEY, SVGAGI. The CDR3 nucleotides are TGTGCCAGCAGCCCGGCTAGCGTCTCTGAGCAGTTCTTC. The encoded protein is CASSPASVSEQFF.

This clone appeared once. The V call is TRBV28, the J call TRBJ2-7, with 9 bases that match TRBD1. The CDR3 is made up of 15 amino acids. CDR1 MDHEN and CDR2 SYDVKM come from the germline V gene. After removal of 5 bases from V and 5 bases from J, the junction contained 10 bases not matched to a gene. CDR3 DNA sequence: TGTGCCAGCAGTACTCCCGGGACAGGGAGCCACGAGCAGTACTTC. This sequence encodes CASSTPGTGSHEQYF. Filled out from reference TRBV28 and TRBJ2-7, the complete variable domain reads DVKVTQSSRYLVKRTGEKVFLECVQDMDHENMFWYRQDPGLGLRLIYFSYDVKMKEKGDIPEGYSVSREKKERFSLILESASTNQTSMYLCASSTPGTGSHEQYFGPGTRLTVT.

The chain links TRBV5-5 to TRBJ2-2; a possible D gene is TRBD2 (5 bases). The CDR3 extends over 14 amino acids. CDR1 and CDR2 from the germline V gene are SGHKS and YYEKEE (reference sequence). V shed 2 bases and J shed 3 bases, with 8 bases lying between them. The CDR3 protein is CASSFGSYTGELFF. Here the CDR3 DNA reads TGTGCCAGCAGCTTTGGGAGCTACACCGGGGAGCTGTTTTTT.

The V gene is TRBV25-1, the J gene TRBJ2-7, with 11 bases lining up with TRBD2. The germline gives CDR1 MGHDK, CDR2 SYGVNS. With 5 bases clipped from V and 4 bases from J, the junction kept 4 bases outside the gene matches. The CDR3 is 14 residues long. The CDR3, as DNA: TGTGCCAGCAGTAAACTAGCGGGAGAGTACGAGCAGTACTTC. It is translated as CASSKLAGEYEQYF.

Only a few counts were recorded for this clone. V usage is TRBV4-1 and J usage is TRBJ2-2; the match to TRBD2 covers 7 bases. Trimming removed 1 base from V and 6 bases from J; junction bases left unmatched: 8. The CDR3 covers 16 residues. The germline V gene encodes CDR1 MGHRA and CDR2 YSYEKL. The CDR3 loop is CASSQGLAVDAGELFF. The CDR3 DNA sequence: TGCGCCAGCAGCCAAGGGCTAGCGGTAGATGCCGGGGAGCTGTTTTTT.